The rows below give T cell receptor beta chains drawn from one sample of a study of vaccination and CD4 T cells after COVID-19. These receptors lack a known antigen. TCRdb fed the PCR reads into MiXCR, producing one record per CDR3 protein. The table records over 25,000 distinct CDR3 sequences, around 60% of them present only once. The sample here was CD4+ T cells from blood, cultured in vitro, taken after SARS-CoV-2 vaccination. These receptors came from a human donor who received a COVID-19 vaccine. CDR3s include the opening cysteine and the closing phenylalanine or tryptophan. Fields, in order: V gene, D gene, clone size, J gene, CDR3 protein, CDR3 DNA. A D gene is named only where the DNA matches it firmly. Clone size appears in some rows only: once, few, many, or a class for an expanded clone.

V: TRBV7-9; D: NA; size: NA; J: TRBJ1-1; CDR3: CASSFKNTEAFF; DNA: TGTGCCAGCAGCTTTAAGAACACTGAAGCTTTCTTT
V: TRBV5-4; D: NA; size: few; J: TRBJ2-3; CDR3: CASSPDAYTDTQYF; DNA: TGTGCCAGCAGCCCGGACGCCTACACAGATACGCAGTATTTT
V: TRBV5-1; D: NA; size: NA; J: TRBJ2-7; CDR3: CASSFDADYEQYF; DNA: TGCGCCAGCAGCTTCGATGCAGACTACGAGCAGTACTTC
V: TRBV5-4; D: NA; size: NA; J: TRBJ2-7; CDR3: CASSLEPGTLSYEQYF; DNA: TGTGCCAGCAGCTTGGAGCCCGGGACCTTATCCTACGAGCAGTACTTC
V: TRBV15; D: TRBD1; size: few; J: TRBJ2-3; CDR3: CATSRRDRATDTQYF; DNA: TGTGCCACCAGCAGAAGGGACAGGGCCACAGATACGCAGTATTTT
V: TRBV30; D: NA; size: NA; J: TRBJ1-6; CDR3: CAWGQGKESPLHF; DNA: TGTGCCTGGGGCCAGGGAAAAGAGTCACCCCTCCACTTT
V: TRBV7-2; D: NA; size: few; J: TRBJ2-7; CDR3: CASSLPGAYEQYF; DNA: TGTGCCAGCAGCTTACCGGGGGCGTACGAGCAGTACTTC
V: TRBV5-1; D: NA; size: NA; J: TRBJ1-1; CDR3: CASSLSAGDTEAFF; DNA: TGCGCCAGCAGCTTGTCGGCAGGGGACACTGAAGCTTTCTTT
V: TRBV11-3; D: NA; size: NA; J: TRBJ1-1; CDR3: CASSPDVENTEAFF; DNA: TGTGCCAGCAGCCCAGATGTGGAGAACACTGAAGCTTTCTTT
V: TRBV12-5; D: NA; size: NA; J: TRBJ2-5; CDR3: CASGLIRDGVVRGETQYF; DNA: TGTGCTAGTGGTTTGATTCGGGACGGGGTAGTAAGAGGAGAGACCCAGTACTTC
V: TRBV30; D: NA; size: NA; J: TRBJ2-7; CDR3: CALTTGPLYEQYF; DNA: TGTGCCTTAACGACAGGTCCTCTCTACGAGCAGTACTTC
V: TRBV7-2; D: TRBD1; size: few; J: TRBJ1-2; CDR3: CASSLSWGQGAPNYGYTF; DNA: TGTGCCAGCAGCTTATCGTGGGGACAGGGTGCTCCTAACTATGGCTACACCTTC
V: TRBV2; D: TRBD1; size: few; J: TRBJ1-6; CDR3: CASSAGRGLSPLHF; DNA: TGTGCCAGCAGTGCCGGCAGGGGGTTATCACCCCTCCACTTT
V: TRBV20-1; D: NA; size: NA; J: TRBJ2-7; CDR3: CSARDSREGEQYF; DNA: TGCAGTGCTAGAGATTCCAGGGAAGGCGAGCAGTACTTC
V: TRBV6-5; D: NA; size: NA; J: TRBJ2-7; CDR3: CASSYRGRPHYEQYF; DNA: TGTGCCAGCAGTTACCGCGGCAGGCCTCACTACGAGCAGTACTTC
V: TRBV6-1; D: NA; size: few; J: TRBJ2-2; CDR3: CASSERTWNPTGELFF; DNA: TGTGCCAGCAGTGAAAGGACATGGAACCCTACCGGGGAGCTGTTTTTT
V: TRBV20-1; D: NA; size: NA; J: TRBJ2-7; CDR3: CSAQRGGYEQYF; DNA: TGCAGTGCTCAAAGGGGAGGTTACGAGCAGTACTTC
V: TRBV7-9; D: NA; size: few; J: TRBJ1-2; CDR3: CASSHIVGRYDGYTF; DNA: TGTGCCAGCAGCCACATCGTAGGGCGGTACGATGGCTACACCTTC
V: TRBV20-1; D: NA; size: NA; J: TRBJ2-1; CDR3: CSASGQTRGQFF; DNA: TGCAGTGCTAGTGGACAGACGAGAGGGCAGTTCTTC
V: TRBV7-8; D: NA; size: few; J: TRBJ2-3; CDR3: CASSRPRADTQYF; DNA: TGTGCCAGCAGCAGGCCGAGGGCAGATACGCAGTATTTT